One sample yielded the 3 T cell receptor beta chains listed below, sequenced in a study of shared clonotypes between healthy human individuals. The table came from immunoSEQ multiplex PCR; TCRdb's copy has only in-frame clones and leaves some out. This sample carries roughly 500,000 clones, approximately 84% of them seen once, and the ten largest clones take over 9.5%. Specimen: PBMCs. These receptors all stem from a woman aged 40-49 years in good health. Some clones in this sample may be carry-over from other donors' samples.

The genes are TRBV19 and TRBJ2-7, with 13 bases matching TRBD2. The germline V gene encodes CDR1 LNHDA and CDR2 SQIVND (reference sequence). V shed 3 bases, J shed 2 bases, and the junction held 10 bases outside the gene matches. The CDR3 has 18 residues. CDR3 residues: CASSIMGQGTSGTYEQYF. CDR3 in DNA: TGTGCCAGTAGTATCATGGGACAGGGGACTAGCGGGACCTACGAGCAGTACTTC.

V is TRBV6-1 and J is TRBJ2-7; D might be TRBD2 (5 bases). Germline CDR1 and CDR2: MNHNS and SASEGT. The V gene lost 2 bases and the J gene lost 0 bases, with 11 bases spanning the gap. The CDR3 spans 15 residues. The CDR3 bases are TGTGCCAGCAGTGAATCCAGCGGAGGCTCCTACGAGCAGTACTTC. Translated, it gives CASSESSGGSYEQYF.

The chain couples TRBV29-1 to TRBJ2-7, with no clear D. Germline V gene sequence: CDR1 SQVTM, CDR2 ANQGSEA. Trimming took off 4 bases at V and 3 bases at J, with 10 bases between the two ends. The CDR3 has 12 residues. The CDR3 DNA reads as TGCAGCGTTGGGGCACCCTTCTACGAGCAGTACTTC. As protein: CSVGAPFYEQYF.